This T cell receptor beta chain is from a study of control samples from healthy donors and cancer patients. Using immunoSEQ multiplex PCR, the repertoire was profiled, and TCRdb retains in-frame clones only, with some absent. The sample carries around 100,000 clones, roughly 90% recorded once. This CDR3 spans 15 amino acids. Germline loops: CDR1 SNHLY, CDR2 FYNNEI. V lost 1 base, J lost 6 bases, and 12 bases lay in between. The sequence derives from a woman aged 70 to 79 in good health. The sequenced sample was blood. The V call is TRBV2, the J call TRBJ2-2; the D is unclear. For the CDR3, the DNA is TGTGCCAGCAGTGAAGTTCAAAGGACGGCCGGGGAGCTGTTTTTT. Its translation: CASSEVQRTAGELFF.